This TCR beta chain was sequenced for a study of blood T cell repertoires in COVID-19. Original handling: The assay estimated nucleated cells by amplifying reference gene primers. Profiled with immunoSEQ multiplex PCR; TCRdb holds only in-frame clones, not every one. The V and J calls and clone size come from that table; D and trimming were worked out from the DNA. The sample consists of hundreds of thousands of clones, 87% of them appearing once. J gave up 3 bases and V 7 bases, and 10 bases lay outside the gene matches. Germline CDR1 is KGHDR and CDR2 is SFDVKD. CDR3 length: 16 amino acids. The sequence was collected from a woman aged 50 to 60 with COVID-19, enrolled during active disease. The chain uses TRBV24-1 and TRBJ2-3, with TRBD2 identical over 9 bases. Sample: peripheral blood. CDR3 amino acids: CATSKSGTSKTDTQYF. CDR3 nucleotides: TGTGCCACCAGCAAATCCGGGACTAGCAAAACAGATACGCAGTATTTT.